Described below is a single T cell receptor beta chain sequence and its context. Which antigen it targets is not known. Nothing much larger sits one base from this clone, and base qualities are not available. This sample was included in a study of a mutant IDH1 vaccine in newly diagnosed glioma (dated by TCRdb to the early 2020s). Regarding the study in general: Patients were given eight vaccinations, in weeks 1, 3, 5, 7, 11, 15, 19 and 23, which matched visits V03 through V10. Prior to enrollment, standard therapy consisting of radiotherapy alone, temozolomide alone, or radiochemotherapy with temozolomide had been administered to patients, with the combination being received by most patients. Of the 25 to 40 patients who were treated, around 60% were male and about 40% were female, and the mean age was roughly 40 years. Peripheral blood was drawn at six visits: V03 (baseline), V05, V07, V10, V12 and V13. Longitudinal TCRB deep sequencing was performed for some 25 treated patients wherever samples were available for exploratory analyses. Vaccination was initiated 4-6 weeks after radiotherapy alone, or concurrently with temozolomide cycles in the chemotherapy-containing groups. Overall results and qualifications from the work: The authors noted that analyses of patient blood samples could not be reproduced because of sample limitations. Pseudoprogression appeared unrelated to alterations in the top peripheral T cell clonotypes detected by TCRB sequencing. Immune responses induced by the vaccine were seen in 90% to 95% of patients across multiple MHC alleles. PBMC samples for TCRB deep sequencing were selected based on availability.

Spanning cysteine to phenylalanine, the CDR3 consists of 17 amino acids. Only CDR3 DNA remains: 51 bases, in frame from the first base. As encoded in the germline V gene, CDR1 is SGDLS while CDR2 is YYNGEE. The V end gives up 0 bases and the J end 5 bases, leaving 11 bases in the junction not matched to a gene. The library was made by the immunoSEQ multiplex PCR assay. Rearranged TCR beta chain sequences were amplified with the hsTCRB Kit following the manufacturer's protocol. TCRB libraries were sequenced on an Illumina MiSeq. The original methods were these. Demultiplexing, trimming and gene mapping were performed with the kit vendor's proprietary platform. Drawn from immuneACCESS, this table holds only the in-frame rearrangements with V and J called that TCRdb kept. Clones are partly lost; checked studies trace under half to an unresolved V gene and leave the rest unexplained. Clone size and V and J calls were adopted from that table, with D and trimming inferred from the DNA. The sample table holds around 80,000 clones, of which 85% were seen once. The ten largest clonotypes hold roughly 0.78% of the sample.

Explained via the paper, the time point label denotes: week 23, last vaccination. Every vaccine dose consisted of 300 ug of a 20-mer mutant IDH1 peptide in Montanide, administered subcutaneously together with topical imiquimod. The donors had newly diagnosed IDH1-mutant astrocytomas of WHO grade 3 or 4 that showed loss of nuclear ATRX. The samples were drawn from NOA16, a multicentre, single-arm, open-label phase I trial in Germany that tested a mutant IDH1 peptide vaccine in humans for the first time. Genomic DNA for TCRB sequencing was extracted from EDTA blood using the DNeasy Blood and Tissue Kit.

The sample in question was PBMCs, obtained from a glioma patient whose treatment included an IDH1 peptide vaccine. The sequence derives from a woman aged 45-65 years with glioma. The chain couples TRBV9 to TRBJ1-2, with 9 bases in between that match TRBD1. This receptor carries the CDR3 CASSVDPAQGAGYGYTF. The DNA reads as follows: TGTGCCAGCAGCGTAGACCCCGCACAGGGGGCAGGGTATGGCTACACCTTC.